The next 5 T cell receptor beta chains were all read from a single sample in a study of cytomegalovirus exposure and HLA in healthy donors. PCR employed 60 Vbeta and 13 Jbeta primers. Assay: immunoSEQ multiplex PCR; the TCRdb copy retains only in-frame clones and omits some. Here the sample spans around 150,000 clones, about four fifths being singletons. Sequencing input: PBMCs. The receptors here all came from a man aged 50 to 59 in good health and CMV-seropositive.

This clone has just one count. The chain uses TRBV19 and TRBJ2-3; 16 bases line up with TRBD2. Germline assignment: CDR1 LNHDA and CDR2 SQIVND (reference sequence). The trim removed 7 bases at V and 1 base at J, leaving 11 bases unmatched. The CDR3 contains 19 residues. CDR3: CASNAGTSGRAGGTDTQYF. For the CDR3, the DNA is TGTGCCAGTAACGCCGGGACTAGCGGGAGGGCCGGGGGCACAGATACGCAGTATTTT.

The rearrangement joins TRBV14 to TRBJ1-2; 8 bases line up with TRBD1. The length of the CDR3 is 15 residues. The germline CDR1 and CDR2 sequences are SGHDN and FVKESK. J lost 5 bases, V lost 1 base, and 6 bases had no gene match. The CDR3 loop reads CASSQVSGGRYGYTF. In nucleotides, the CDR3 is TGTGCCAGCAGCCAAGTATCAGGGGGCCGATATGGCTACACCTTC.

This chain links TRBV2 with TRBJ1-2; TRBD1 matches at 11 bases. CDR3 length: 14 residues. The V gene end was trimmed by 9 bases and the J gene end by 3 bases; junction bases not matched to a gene: 6. The germline CDR1 and CDR2 sequences are SNHLY and FYNNEI. Written as DNA, the CDR3 is TGTGCCAGGGGACAGGGGGTCCAAGACTATGGCTACACCTTC. It translates to CARGQGVQDYGYTF.

V and J are TRBV7-9 and TRBJ1-5, with 7 bases that match TRBD1. The CDR3 runs 15 residues. V shed 1 base and J 4 bases; nucleotides not matched to a gene: 4. Per the germline V gene, CDR1 is SEHNR and CDR2 is FQNEAQ (reference sequence). The CDR3 nucleotides read TGTGCCAGCAGCTTAGAGGGGGCGCCAAATCAGCCCCAGCATTTT. Its protein is CASSLEGAPNQPQHF.

Turning to this clone: The junction differs from germline at one of its ends, possibly a read error. The CDR3 protein is CSSSATGGTDTQYF. The CDR3 coding sequence is TGTTCCAGCAGCGCCACAGGGGGCACAGATACGCAGTATTTT. V is TRBV7-9 and J is TRBJ2-3, with 7 bases identical to TRBD1. The germline gives CDR1 SEHNR, CDR2 FQNEAQ (reference sequence). CDR3 length: 14 amino acids. The full variable domain, rest sourced from reference TRBV7-9 and TRBJ2-3, is DTGVSQNPRHKITKRGQNVTFRCDPISEHNRLYWYRQTLGQGPEFLTYFQNEAQLEKSRLLSDRFSAERPKGSFSTLEIQRTEQGDSAMYLCSSSATGGTDTQYFGPGTRLTVL.